This T cell receptor beta chain originates from a study of CD8+CD57+ T cells in acquired aplastic anemia. Whole-study context: Recorded DNA amounts for sorted CD4+ and CD8+ cells had an average of around 3.4 ug. The average read count for CD4+ cells in healthy donors was some 9.9 million.

Notes on this clonotype: The antigen is undetermined.

Findings and caveats of the study: CD8+ Simpson's diversity did not differ significantly between patients and controls. Common to patients and controls were 25 to 30 CD8+ CDR3 sequences.

The template for TCR beta VDJ and CDR3 sequence profiling was genomic DNA. TCRdb re-called the reads through MiXCR, storing one row per CDR3 protein. Found here are over 150,000 distinct CDR3 sequences, approximately 44% of them singletons; the top ten hold about 1.1%. The length of the CDR3 is 15 residues. Germline values: CDR1 SGDLS, CDR2 YYNGEE. The V gene lost 0 bases and the J gene lost 7 bases, with 16 bases spanning the gap. The chain has TRBV9 and TRBJ2-5; D remains ambiguous. The source is a human donor in good health. Source material: sorted CD4+, CD8+, or CD8+CD57+ T cells (not recorded which) from PBMCs. CDR3 sequence: CASSVVPELVGTQYF. The CDR3 DNA reads as TGTGCCAGCAGCGTAGTTCCAGAGCTGGTAGGGACCCAGTACTTC.